The T cell receptor (beta chain) under discussion was sequenced for a study of shared clonotypes between healthy human individuals. Across the study: The people who gave samples were two women and a few men aged 18 to 49.

The donor population consisted of healthy HIV-negative adults with no recent acute infections or vaccinations. Sequenced by immunoSEQ multiplex PCR; TCRdb stores in-frame clones only, minus some. In the table there are approximately 500,000 clones, approximately 82% of which are singletons. Material: PBMCs. The receptor comes from a woman in her thirties or forties in good health. Some clones in this sample may be carry-over from other donors' samples.

The CDR3 loop is CATTGTSIYNEQFF. In DNA form, the CDR3 reads TGTGCCACGACCGGGACTAGCATTTACAATGAGCAGTTCTTC. The gene calls are TRBV28 and TRBJ2-1, with 9 bases matching TRBD2. Germline CDR1 and CDR2: MDHEN and SYDVKM. This CDR3 has 14 amino acids. Trimming cost V 10 bases and J 4 bases; bases outside gene matches: 8.